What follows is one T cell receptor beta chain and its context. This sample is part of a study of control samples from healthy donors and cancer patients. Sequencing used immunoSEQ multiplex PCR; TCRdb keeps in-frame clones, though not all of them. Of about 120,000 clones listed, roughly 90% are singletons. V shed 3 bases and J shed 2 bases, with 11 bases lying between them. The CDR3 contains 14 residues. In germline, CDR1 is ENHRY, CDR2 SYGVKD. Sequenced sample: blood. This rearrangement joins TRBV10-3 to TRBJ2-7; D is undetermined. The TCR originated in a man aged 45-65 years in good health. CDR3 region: CAISDRAAAYEQYF. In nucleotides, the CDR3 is TGTGCCATCAGTGATAGGGCTGCCGCCTACGAGCAGTACTTC.